Listed here are 9 T cell receptor beta chains from one sample, sequenced in a study of T cell changes during pregnancy in multiple sclerosis. The data were produced by immunoSEQ multiplex PCR, yet TCRdb's version contains in-frame clones alone and is incomplete. The sample has more than 55,000 clones, 89% seen once. Sequences were derived from peripheral blood, sampled after pregnancy. The origin of the receptors is a female donor with multiple sclerosis, enrolled in a pregnancy study.

The chain joins TRBV6-6 to TRBJ2-2; tentatively, D is TRBD1 (5 bases). This CDR3 region has 12 residues. V gave up 6 bases and J gave up 5 bases, with 7 bases separating them. Germline V gives CDR1 MNHNY, CDR2 SVGAGI (reference sequence). CDR3 DNA sequence: TGTGCCAGCAGGCAGGGAACCGGGGAGCTGTTTTTT. Residues: CASRQGTGELFF.

The rearrangement links TRBV5-1 to TRBJ2-4, with 8 bases identical to TRBD2. Germline trimming cut 4 bases from V and 0 bases from J; bases unmatched to any gene: 9. Germline V lookup: CDR1 SGHRS, CDR2 YFSETQ. This CDR3 region has 17 residues. CDR3 nucleotide sequence: TGCGCCAGCAGCCCCTGGGTAGCGGGGCTAGCCAAAAACATTCAGTACTTC. Translated: CASSPWVAGLAKNIQYF.

As concerns this clone: The sample has other DNA sequences that encode this CDR3 too. The chain joins TRBV5-1 to TRBJ1-1, with TRBD1 identical over 7 bases. The trim removed 0 bases at V and 2 bases at J, leaving 1 base unmatched. Germline-derived CDR1 and CDR2 are SGHRS and YFSETQ. This CDR3 comprises 14 residues. CDR3 sequence reads: CASSLVGGNTEAFF. The CDR3, as DNA: TGCGCCAGCAGCTTGGTAGGGGGCAACACTGAAGCTTTCTTT.

V gene TRBV11-2 combines with J gene TRBJ1-2; D not certain. The CDR3 sequence is 13 residues long. Trimming pared 5 bases from V and 8 bases from J, leaving 15 bases between. Germline V CDR1 and CDR2: SGHAT, FQNNGV. In nucleotides, the CDR3 is TGTGCCAGCAGCCCCGCCCGCCGTAGAGGCTACACCTTC. It yields the protein CASSPARRRGYTF.

The rearrangement joins TRBV5-1 to TRBJ2-3; TRBD2 matches at 9 bases. CDR3 length equals 16 residues. The germline V gene encodes CDR1 SGHRS and CDR2 YFSETQ. V shed 0 bases and J 0 bases; nucleotides not matched to a gene: 2. The CDR3 spells CASSLGLAASTDTQYF. The CDR3 nucleotides read TGCGCCAGCAGCTTGGGACTAGCGGCTAGCACAGATACGCAGTATTTT.

The chain joins TRBV19 to TRBJ1-5, with D perhaps matching TRBD1 (5 bases). V was clipped by 5 bases and J by 6 bases, with 14 bases between them. Germline lookup yields CDR1 LNHDA and CDR2 SQIVND (reference sequence). This CDR3 has 14 amino acids. CDR3 bases: TGTGCCAGTAGTCTCGGCAGGGATATTCAGCCCCAGCATTTT. Its protein is CASSLGRDIQPQHF.

CDR3 sequence: CASSSLGGQGGYNEQFF. The CDR3 bases are TGTGCCAGCAGCTCCCTCGGGGGTCAGGGTGGCTACAATGAGCAGTTCTTC. The chain couples TRBV5-6 to TRBJ2-1, with D tentatively TRBD2 (6 bases). Trimming stripped 3 bases from V and 3 bases from J, with 19 bases between. Germline values: CDR1 SGHDT, CDR2 YYEEEE. The CDR3 has 17 amino acids.

The rearrangement links TRBV2 to TRBJ1-5; perhaps TRBD1 as D (6 bases). Germline V lookup: CDR1 SNHLY, CDR2 FYNNEI. The CDR3 has 13 residues. Trimming shortened V by 0 bases and J by 9 bases, and 9 bases separated the two germline ends. CDR3 in amino acids: CASSEALGAPQHF. The CDR3 DNA is TGTGCCAGCAGTGAAGCGCTGGGGGCGCCCCAGCATTTT.

The V call is TRBV6-6, the J call TRBJ2-6; D gene ambiguous. The germline gives CDR1 MNHNY, CDR2 SVGAGI (reference sequence). V gave up 3 bases and J gave up 5 bases, with 11 bases separating them. The CDR3 runs 15 residues. This CDR3 reads CASSYLGARANVLTF. The DNA for the CDR3 is TGTGCCAGCAGTTATCTGGGCGCCCGGGCCAACGTCCTGACTTTC.